Each of the 16 T cell receptor beta chains below was sequenced from the same sample in a study of T cells in Graves' hyperthyroidism and ophthalmopathy. Amplified TCR beta CDR3 regions derived from RNA transcripts. RT-PCR in the first round (using the HTBI primer set) targeted the TCR CDR3. TCRdb re-called the multiplex PCR reads with MiXCR, one entry per CDR3 protein. The table includes fewer than 300,000 distinct CDR3 sequences, 20% to 25% detected once. What was sequenced was blood. The receptor source for this set is a man aged 40-50 years with Graves' hyperthyroidism that later progressed to Graves' ophthalmopathy.

This clonotype was counted at least ten times. The J gene is TRBJ1-1, the V gene TRBV16; no reliable D call. Trimming removed 0 bases at V and 1 base at J, with 3 bases between. In germline, CDR1 is KGHSY, CDR2 FQNENV. The CDR3 extends over 13 amino acids. The CDR3 reads CASSQSRNTEAFF. Here the CDR3 DNA reads TGTGCCAGCAGCCAATCGAGGAACACTGAAGCTTTCTTT.

V usage is TRBV30 and J usage is TRBJ1-2, with D perhaps matching TRBD1 (6 bases). Per germline, CDR1 GTSNPN and CDR2 SVGIG (reference sequence). The CDR3 is 12 residues long. V gave up 6 bases and J gave up 4 bases, with 12 bases separating them. The CDR3 DNA reads TGTGCCTGCACGGACAGCGGCTATGGCTACACCTTC. It is translated as CACTDSGYGYTF.

The chain employs TRBV7-2 and TRBJ1-1; D unclear. The germline V and J ends were trimmed by 5 bases and 3 bases, with 13 bases remaining between them. CDR1 is SGHTA, CDR2 FQGNSA, per germline. The CDR3 covers 14 residues. The CDR3 here is CASSPIGRHTEAFF. The CDR3, as DNA: TGTGCCAGCAGCCCTATCGGGCGCCACACTGAAGCTTTCTTT.

V usage is TRBV27 and J usage is TRBJ2-7; TRBD2 agrees at 7 bases. This CDR3 has 16 residues. V was clipped by 6 bases and J by 2 bases; unmatched bases: 13. CDR1 and CDR2 from the germline V gene are MNHEY and SMNVEV (reference sequence). The CDR3 nucleotides are TGTGCCAGCAGGAGAAATTCCCAGGCGGGGGCCTACGAGCAGTACTTC. Its translation: CASRRNSQAGAYEQYF.

The J gene is TRBJ2-7, the V gene TRBV6-1; D not resolved. V lost 6 bases, J lost 5 bases, and 14 bases lay in between. This CDR3 has 13 residues. CDR1 is MNHNS and CDR2 is SASEGT in the germline V gene. The CDR3 nucleotides are TGTGCCAGCAGCCGGGCCTGGGTCCACGAGCAGTACTTC. It specifies CASSRAWVHEQYF.

This clonotype has ten or more counts. The V gene is TRBV2, the J gene TRBJ2-6; D remains unclear. The CDR3 runs 16 residues. V dropped 4 bases and J dropped 0 bases, with 10 bases sitting between them. The germline V gene encodes CDR1 SNHLY and CDR2 FYNNEI. Here the CDR3 DNA reads TGTGCCAGCAGTGCCAGTCGGTTCTCTGGGGCCAACGTCCTGACTTTC. Protein: CASSASRFSGANVLTF.

This clonotype was picked up many times. The CDR3 protein is CASRPGGAYEQYF. Written as DNA, the CDR3 is TGTGCCAGCAGACCGGGGGGAGCCTACGAGCAGTACTTC. The rearrangement links TRBV6-4 to TRBJ2-7; 7 nucleotides line up with TRBD2. J lost 2 bases, V lost 6 bases, and 4 bases had no gene match. CDR1 and CDR2 (germline): MRHNA, SNTAGT. The CDR3 has 13 residues.

Ten or more counts support this clonotype. The CDR3 region is CATIWPGYGYTF. CDR3 nucleotide sequence: TGTGCCACCATCTGGCCTGGCTATGGCTACACCTTC. The V and J genes are TRBV10-3 and TRBJ1-2; unclear D gene. Trimming left V 10 bases short and J 4 bases short, with 13 bases between. The CDR3 contains 12 residues. CDR1 ENHRY and CDR2 SYGVKD come from the germline V gene.

This clonotype was recorded many times. The chain couples TRBV7-9 to TRBJ1-2; D remains unclear. Germline V CDR1 and CDR2: SEHNR, FQNEAQ (reference sequence). CDR3 length equals 15 residues. The V gene lost 4 bases and the J gene lost 3 bases, with 15 bases spanning the gap. The CDR3 sequence: CASSSGPSSDYGYTF. Here the CDR3 DNA reads TGTGCCAGCAGCTCAGGCCCCAGTTCCGACTATGGCTACACCTTC.

This clonotype was detected ten times or more. The chain couples TRBV6-2 or TRBV6-3 to TRBJ2-2; 7 positions agree with TRBD1. Germline V lookup: CDR1 MNHEY, CDR2 SVGEGT. Germline trimming cut 6 bases from V and 0 bases from J; bases unmatched to any gene: 4. The CDR3 sequence is 15 residues long. The CDR3 spells CASSKGTANTGELFF. As DNA, the CDR3 is TGTGCCAGCAGCAAAGGGACAGCGAACACCGGGGAGCTGTTTTTT.

This clonotype was seen many times. Germline and junction disagree at one end, which may indicate a read error. The CDR3 spells CASSFLDNMNTGAFF. For the CDR3, the DNA is TGTGCCAGCAGCTTTCTCGATAACATGAACACTGGAGCTTTCTTT. The rearrangement uses TRBV13 and TRBJ1-1; D gene ambiguous. CDR1 and CDR2 (germline): PRHDT, FYEKMQ (reference sequence). This CDR3 region has 15 residues.

There are many counts of this clonotype. The genes are TRBV11-1 and TRBJ2-7; D perhaps matches TRBD1 (6 bases). Trimming left V 7 bases short and J 2 bases short, with 18 bases between. The CDR3 consists of 15 residues. Looked up from germline, CDR1 is SGHAT and CDR2 is FQDESV (reference sequence). This CDR3 is CASTPRDKGPYEQYF. In DNA form, the CDR3 reads TGTGCCAGCACCCCGAGGGACAAAGGCCCCTACGAGCAGTACTTC.

This clonotype was observed at least ten times. The chain recombines TRBV4-1 with TRBJ2-7, with 8 bases matching TRBD2. V was clipped by 5 bases and J by 0 bases; unmatched bases: 9. Germline V gene data show CDR1 as MGHRA and CDR2 as YSYEKL. This CDR3 region has 16 residues. The CDR3 protein is CASSGPGTRSSYEQYF. The CDR3 region has the DNA TGCGCCAGCAGCGGACCCGGGACTAGGAGCTCCTACGAGCAGTACTTC.

The genes are TRBV20-1 and TRBJ2-7, with TRBD2 matching over 10 bases. From germline, CDR1 is DFQATT and CDR2 SNEGSKA (reference sequence). After removal of 5 bases from V and 4 bases from J, the junction contained 11 bases not matched to a gene. The CDR3 is made up of 15 amino acids. CDR3 region: CSALLVAGGIYEQYF. The CDR3 coding sequence is TGCAGTGCTCTGCTGGTAGCGGGGGGTATTTACGAGCAGTACTTC.

This clonotype was recorded many times. The chain joins TRBV4-1 to TRBJ1-2; maybe TRBD1 (5 bases). CDR3 length: 16 amino acids. The germline gives CDR1 MGHRA, CDR2 YSYEKL. Trimming took 1 base from V and 1 from J, leaving 13 bases between them. The CDR3 DNA reads TGCGCCAGCAGCCAAGCCGGGAATAGGGGTAACTATGGCTACACCTTC. The encoded protein is CASSQAGNRGNYGYTF.

This clonotype has at least ten counts. This chain's CDR3 is CSVAAGAADTQYF. The CDR3 coding sequence is TGCAGCGTTGCGGCGGGAGCTGCCGATACGCAGTATTTT. This chain uses TRBV29-1 with TRBJ2-3; 7 nucleotides agree with TRBD2. The trim removed 4 bases at V and 6 bases at J, leaving 7 bases unmatched. Germline V CDR1 and CDR2: SQVTM, ANQGSEA. This CDR3 has 13 amino acids.